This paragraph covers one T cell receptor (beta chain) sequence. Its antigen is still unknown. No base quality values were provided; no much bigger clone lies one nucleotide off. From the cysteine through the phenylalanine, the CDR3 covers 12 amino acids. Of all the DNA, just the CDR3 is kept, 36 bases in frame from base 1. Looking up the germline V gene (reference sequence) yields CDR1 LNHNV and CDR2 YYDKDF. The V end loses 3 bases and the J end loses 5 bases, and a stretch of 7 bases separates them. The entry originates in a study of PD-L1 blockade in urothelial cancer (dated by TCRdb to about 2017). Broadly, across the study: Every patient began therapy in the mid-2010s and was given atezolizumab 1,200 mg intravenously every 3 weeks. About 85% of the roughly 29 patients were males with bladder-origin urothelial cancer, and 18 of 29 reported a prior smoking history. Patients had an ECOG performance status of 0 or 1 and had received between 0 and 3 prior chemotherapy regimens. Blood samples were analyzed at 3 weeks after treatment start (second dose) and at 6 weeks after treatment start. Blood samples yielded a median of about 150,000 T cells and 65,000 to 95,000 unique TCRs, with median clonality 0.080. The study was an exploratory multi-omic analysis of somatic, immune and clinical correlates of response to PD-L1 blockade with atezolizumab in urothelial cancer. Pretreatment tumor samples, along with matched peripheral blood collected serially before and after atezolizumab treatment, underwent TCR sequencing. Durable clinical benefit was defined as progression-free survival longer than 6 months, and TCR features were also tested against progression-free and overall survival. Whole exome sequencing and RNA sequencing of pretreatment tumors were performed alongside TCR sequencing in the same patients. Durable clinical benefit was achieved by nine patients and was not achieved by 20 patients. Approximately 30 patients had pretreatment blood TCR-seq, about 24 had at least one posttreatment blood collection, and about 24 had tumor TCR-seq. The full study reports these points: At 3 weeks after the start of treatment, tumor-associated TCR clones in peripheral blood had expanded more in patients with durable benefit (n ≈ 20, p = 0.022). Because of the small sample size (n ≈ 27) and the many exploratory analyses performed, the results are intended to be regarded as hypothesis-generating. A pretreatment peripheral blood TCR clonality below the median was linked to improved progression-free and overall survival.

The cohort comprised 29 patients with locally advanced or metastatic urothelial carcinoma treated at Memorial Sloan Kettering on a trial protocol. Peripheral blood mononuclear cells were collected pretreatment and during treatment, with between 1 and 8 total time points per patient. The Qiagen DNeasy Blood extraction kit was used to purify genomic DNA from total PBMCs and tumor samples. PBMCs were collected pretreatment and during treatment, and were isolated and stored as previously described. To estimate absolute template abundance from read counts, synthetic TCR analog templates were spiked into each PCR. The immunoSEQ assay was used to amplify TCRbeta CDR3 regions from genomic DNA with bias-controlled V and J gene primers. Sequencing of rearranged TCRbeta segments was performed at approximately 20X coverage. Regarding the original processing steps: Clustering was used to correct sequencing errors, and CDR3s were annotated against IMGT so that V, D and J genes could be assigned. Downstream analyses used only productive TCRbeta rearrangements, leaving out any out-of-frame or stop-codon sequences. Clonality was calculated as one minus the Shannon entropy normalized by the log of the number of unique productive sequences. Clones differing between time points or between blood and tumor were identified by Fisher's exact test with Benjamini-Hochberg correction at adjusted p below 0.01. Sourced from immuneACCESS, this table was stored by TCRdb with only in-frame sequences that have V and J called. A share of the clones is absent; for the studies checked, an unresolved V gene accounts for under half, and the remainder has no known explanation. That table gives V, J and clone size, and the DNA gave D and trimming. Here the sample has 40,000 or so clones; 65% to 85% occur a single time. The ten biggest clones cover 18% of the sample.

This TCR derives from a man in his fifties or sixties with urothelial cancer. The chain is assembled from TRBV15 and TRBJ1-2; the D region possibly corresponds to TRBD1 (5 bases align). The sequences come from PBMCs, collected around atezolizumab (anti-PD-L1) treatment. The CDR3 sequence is CATSSDRYGYTF. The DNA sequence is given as TGTGCCACCAGCAGCGACAGATATGGCTACACCTTC.